This entry features one TCR beta chain sequence. This specimen belongs to a study of blood T cell repertoires in COVID-19. About the research overall: Acute-phase and convalescent COVID-19 samples originated in the United States, Italy and Spain. T cells, B-cell-depleted T cells, or PBMCs supplied cDNA or gDNA.

Per the authors' pipeline: From reference gene primer amplification, estimates of nucleated cell counts were derived. TCRdb's copy holds only in-frame clones and misses some; the assay was immunoSEQ multiplex PCR. V, J and clone size were drawn from that table, and D and trimming were deduced from the DNA. The data contain approximately 50,000 clones, about 78% of them singletons. V lost 4 bases and J lost 4; bases outside the gene matches: 10. The length of the CDR3 is 16 residues. The germline V gene has CDR1 LGHNT and CDR2 FRNRAP. Sequences were obtained from peripheral blood. The clonotype comes from a man aged 50-60 years with active or convalescent COVID-19. V and J are TRBV12-5 and TRBJ1-3; TRBD1 aligns across 7 bases. The CDR3 is CASGSSGGASGNTIYF. The CDR3 DNA sequence: TGTGCTAGTGGTTCTTCAGGGGGAGCCTCCGGAAACACCATATATTTT. The variable domain in full, with the rest retrieved from reference TRBV12-5 and TRBJ1-3, is DARVTQTPRHKVTEMGQEVTMRCQPILGHNTVFWYRQTMMQGLELLAYFRNRAPLDDSGMPKDRFSAEMPDATLATLKIQPSEPRDSAVYFCASGSSGGASGNTIYFGEGSWLTVV.